Below, 18 T cell receptor beta chains from the same sample are listed, as sequenced in a study of blood T cell repertoires in COVID-19. The table came from immunoSEQ multiplex PCR; TCRdb's copy has only in-frame clones and leaves some out. The sample consists of some 21,000 clones, about 85% of them appearing once. Input material: peripheral blood. The receptors here all came from a human donor with active COVID-19. The donor label of this sample is uncertain.

The V gene is TRBV7-9, the J gene TRBJ1-4; D is unclear. CDR3 length: 12 amino acids. The germline V and J ends were trimmed by 8 bases and 10 bases, with 14 bases remaining between them. The germline CDR1 and CDR2 sequences are SEHNR and FQNEAQ (reference sequence). This chain's CDR3 is CASFSSVGKLFF. The CDR3 DNA reads as TGTGCCAGCTTTTCGTCGGTTGGAAAACTGTTTTTT.

J is TRBJ2-3 and V is TRBV9, with D uncertain. Germline V lookup: CDR1 SGDLS, CDR2 YYNGEE. The CDR3 extends over 14 amino acids. V was pared by 4 bases and J by 0 bases, with 9 bases between. The CDR3 region has the DNA TGTGCCAGCAGCCCCTACAGAAGCACAGATACGCAGTATTTT. It specifies CASSPYRSTDTQYF.

V is TRBV5-6 and J is TRBJ1-2; TRBD1 matches at 8 bases. CDR1 is SGHDT and CDR2 is YYEEEE in the germline V gene. The V segment lost 4 bases and the J segment 0 bases; nucleotides outside the gene matches: 5. This CDR3 has 15 amino acids. CDR3: CASSGDRGSNYGYTF. DNA for the CDR3: TGTGCCAGCAGCGGTGACAGGGGTTCTAACTATGGCTACACCTTC.

V gene TRBV2 combines with J gene TRBJ2-7; tentative D call: TRBD1 (5 bases). Trimming stripped 0 bases from V and 2 bases from J, with 17 bases between. Germline values: CDR1 SNHLY, CDR2 FYNNEI. The CDR3 spans 17 residues. This CDR3 reads CASSEARVLGPTYEQYF. CDR3 DNA sequence: TGTGCCAGCAGTGAAGCCCGGGTATTGGGGCCAACCTACGAGCAGTACTTC.

This clone is judged large. The rearrangement links TRBV23-1 to TRBJ2-7, with D perhaps TRBD1 (6 bases). TRBV23-1 is known as an ORF, though its function is uncertain. The germline V and J ends were trimmed by 3 bases and 3 bases, with 18 bases remaining between them. The CDR3 is made up of 16 amino acids. The CDR3 nucleotides are TGCGCCAGCAGTCACTTTACAGGGCCCCTCCTCTACGAGCAGTACTTC. This sequence encodes CASSHFTGPLLYEQYF.

In its sample, this clone was seen a few times. The J gene is TRBJ1-3, the V gene TRBV5-1; TRBD1 agrees at 9 bases. Germline V lookup: CDR1 SGHRS, CDR2 YFSETQ. The CDR3 loop spans 13 amino acids. The J segment lost 4 bases and the V segment lost 4 bases, leaving 0 bases of the junction unmatched. The CDR3 DNA reads as TGCGCCAGCAGCGGGACAGGGGGAAACACCATATATTTT. It specifies CASSGTGGNTIYF.

The gene calls are TRBV19 and TRBJ2-7, with 9 bases identical to TRBD2. This CDR3 spans 15 amino acids. The V segment lost 3 bases and the J segment 5 bases; nucleotides outside the gene matches: 8. The germline V gene encodes CDR1 LNHDA and CDR2 SQIVND (reference sequence). The CDR3 sequence is CASSIGASGTHEQYF. The CDR3 nucleotides read TGTGCCAGTAGTATTGGGGCTAGCGGGACCCACGAGCAGTACTTC. Based on the CDR3 plus reference TRBV19 and TRBJ2-7, the full variable domain is DGGITQSPKYLFRKEGQNVTLSCEQNLNHDAMYWYRQDPGQGLRLIYYSQIVNDFQKGDIAEGYSVSREKKESFPLTVTSAQKNPTAFYLCASSIGASGTHEQYFGPGTRLTVT.

V is TRBV3-1 (or the pseudogene TRBV3-2) and J is TRBJ1-1; possible D gene TRBD1, 5 bases. From germline, CDR1 is LGHDT and CDR2 YNNKEL (reference sequence). This CDR3 comprises 14 residues. V lost 5 bases, J lost 5 bases, and 15 bases lay in between. The CDR3: CASSGGEGRTEAFF. The CDR3 DNA reads as TGTGCCAGCAGCGGGGGGGAAGGGCGGACTGAAGCTTTCTTT.

This chain uses TRBV5-4 with TRBJ2-3, with 10 nucleotides matching TRBD2. The CDR3 has 16 residues. Trimming at V came to 0 bases and at J to 2 bases, leaving 3 bases not matched to a gene. Germline CDR1 reads SGHNT; CDR2 reads YYREEE (reference sequence). The CDR3 region has the DNA TGTGCCAGCAGCTTGGCCAGCGGGGGGGCCACAGATACGCAGTATTTT. It is translated as CASSLASGGATDTQYF.

This sequence joins TRBV2 and TRBJ1-4, with 8 bases that match TRBD1. J gave up 4 bases and V 4 bases, and 5 bases lay outside the gene matches. Germline CDR1 and CDR2: SNHLY and FYNNEI. The CDR3 covers 15 residues. The CDR3 nucleotides read TGTGCCAGCAGTGCACAGGGGGTAGATAATGAAAAACTGTTTTTT. It yields the protein CASSAQGVDNEKLFF.

The rearrangement uses TRBV5-4 and TRBJ2-7; D perhaps matches TRBD2 (6 bases). V shed 4 bases and J shed 5 bases, with 16 bases lying between them. Per the germline V gene, CDR1 is SGHNT and CDR2 is YYREEE (reference sequence). The CDR3 consists of 14 residues. CDR3 in DNA: TGTGCCAGCAGCCCCACGGGGAGGTTCGACGAGCAGTACTTC. Translated: CASSPTGRFDEQYF.

V is TRBV20-1 and J is TRBJ2-5; 7 bases line up with TRBD1. CDR1 is DFQATT, CDR2 SNEGSKA, per germline (reference sequence). This CDR3 spans 15 amino acids. Trimming took 4 bases from V and 1 from J; bases not matched to a gene: 9. The CDR3 is CSAIDPTGRQETQYF. The CDR3 bases are TGCAGTGCTATTGACCCGACAGGGCGCCAAGAGACCCAGTACTTC.

The J gene is TRBJ1-1, the V gene TRBV27; possible D gene TRBD1, 5 bases. The CDR3 sequence is 14 residues long. The germline V gene encodes CDR1 MNHEY and CDR2 SMNVEV (reference sequence). Trimming took 3 bases from V and 2 from J, leaving 10 bases between them. The CDR3 DNA reads as TGTGCCAGCAGTTTCGAGGGGACTAACACTGAAGCTTTCTTT. This codes for CASSFEGTNTEAFF.

The chain is built from TRBV18 and TRBJ1-2; TRBD1 is a possible D gene (5 bases). The germline V gene has CDR1 KGHSH and CDR2 LQKENI. The CDR3 has 18 amino acids. The V and J ends lost 3 bases and 3 bases respectively, with 23 bases between them. This CDR3 reads CASSPAVPTVRPDYGYTF. CDR3 nucleotides: TGTGCCAGCTCACCGGCAGTTCCGACAGTTAGACCAGACTATGGCTACACCTTC.

This rearrangement joins TRBV12-3 or TRBV12-4 to TRBJ2-5, with D tentatively TRBD2 (6 bases). The germline V and J ends were trimmed by 8 bases and 5 bases, with 12 bases remaining between them. CDR3 size: 12 residues. CDR3 DNA: TGTGCCAGCGGAGGAGGGCCTGAGACCCAGTACTTC. Its translation: CASGGGPETQYF.

The chain employs TRBV21-1 and TRBJ2-5; the listed D gene, TRBD1, was not tested against the DNA. TRBV21-1 corresponds to a pseudogene. The CDR3 loop spans 14 amino acids. The CDR3 here is CASPRGTGKETQYF. Written as DNA, the CDR3 is TGTGCCAGCCCCCGGGGGACAGGGAAAGAGACCCAGTACTTC.

The sample holds a few counts of this clone. The chain joins TRBV3-1 (or the pseudogene TRBV3-2) to TRBJ1-4; TRBD1 matches at 9 bases. The CDR3 sequence is 15 residues long. V trimming: 1 base; J trimming: 8 bases; junction bases outside the gene matches: 5. The V gene's germline CDR1 is LGHDT and CDR2 YNNKEL (reference sequence). CDR3 coding DNA: TGTGCCAGCAGCCAAGCTGGACAGGGGAACGAAAAACTGTTTTTT. Translated, it gives CASSQAGQGNEKLFF.

V gene TRBV10-2 combines with J gene TRBJ2-5, with 12 nucleotides matching TRBD2. This CDR3 has 18 residues. CDR1 and CDR2 from the germline V gene are WSHSY and SAAADI. After removal of 3 bases from V and 0 bases from J, the junction contained 8 bases not matched to a gene. CDR3: CASSDRLAGDNYQETQYF. The DNA of the CDR3 is TGCGCCAGCAGTGACCGACTAGCGGGGGACAATTACCAAGAGACCCAGTACTTC.